Presented here are 25 T cell receptor beta chains from one specimen sequenced in a study of long-term antiretroviral therapy in people with HIV. Version v3.0 of the immunoSEQ assay was performed at survey level. Assay used: immunoSEQ multiplex PCR; TCRdb lists only in-frame clones, some missing. This table holds tens of thousands of clones, around 90% found once. This specimen was unsorted PBMCs, taken 5 to 5.5 years after starting antiretroviral therapy. These receptor sequences come from a woman between 40 and 55 years old with HIV.

The V gene is TRBV5-1, the J gene TRBJ2-3; D not certain. Germline loops: CDR1 SGHRS, CDR2 YFSETQ. V lost 7 bases to trimming and J lost 3 bases, with 9 bases between them. CDR3 length equals 12 residues. Here the CDR3 reads CASGWNTDTQYF. The CDR3 DNA reads as TGCGCCAGCGGGTGGAATACAGATACGCAGTATTTT.

This clone was seen only once. This chain links TRBV25-1 with TRBJ2-3; 7 nucleotides line up with TRBD2. Germline CDR1 reads MGHDK; CDR2 reads SYGVNS. The CDR3 is 14 amino acids. With 6 bases clipped from V and 2 bases from J, the junction kept 5 bases outside the gene matches. The CDR3 sequence: CASRGTTYTDTQYF. DNA of the CDR3: TGTGCCAGCAGAGGGACTACATACACAGATACGCAGTATTTT.

This clone has only one observation. The V and J genes are TRBV27 and TRBJ2-5, with 7 bases aligning to TRBD2. Looked up from germline, CDR1 is MNHEY and CDR2 is SMNVEV (reference sequence). CDR3 length: 15 residues. Trimming took 3 bases from V and 5 from J; bases not matched to a gene: 9. CDR3 bases: TGTGCCAGCAGTTTTACGACTAGCCGGGTCGAGACCCAGTACTTC. Translating gives CASSFTTSRVETQYF.

V is TRBV14 and J is TRBJ2-7; D is unclear. Germline lookup yields CDR1 SGHDN and CDR2 FVKESK. The CDR3 covers 14 residues. The germline V and J ends were trimmed by 0 bases and 6 bases, with 12 bases remaining between them. CDR3 sequence reads: CASSQDLLNPEQYF. The CDR3 coding sequence is TGTGCCAGCAGCCAAGATCTGTTGAATCCCGAGCAGTACTTC. Based on the CDR3 plus reference TRBV14 and TRBJ2-7, the full variable domain is EAGVTQFPSHSVIEKGQTVTLRCDPISGHDNLYWYRRVMGKEIKFLLHFVKESKQDESGMPNNRFLAERTGGTYSTLKVQPAELEDSGVYFCASSQDLLNPEQYFGPGTRLTVT.

The J gene is TRBJ1-6, the V gene TRBV2; TRBD1 matches 7 bases. The CDR3 consists of 16 residues. V was pared by 5 bases and J by 5 bases, with 9 bases of the junction left unmatched. CDR1 and CDR2 from the germline V gene are SNHLY and FYNNEI. The CDR3 DNA reads TGTGCCAGCAGTCGACAGGGCCCCCAAAATAATTCACCCCTCCACTTT. It specifies CASSRQGPQNNSPLHF.

The chain is built from TRBV2 and TRBJ2-1, with 11 bases lining up with TRBD1. The CDR3 totals 14 residues. V lost 6 bases, J lost 7 bases, and 5 bases stayed unmatched. Germline values: CDR1 SNHLY, CDR2 FYNNEI. The CDR3 nucleotides read TGTGCCAGCAGCGACGGGACAGGGGGGAATGAGCAGTTCTTC. Translation: CASSDGTGGNEQFF.

V and J are TRBV29-1 and TRBJ2-2; 7 positions match TRBD2. V was pared by 7 bases and J by 0 bases, with 5 bases of the junction left unmatched. The germline V gene encodes CDR1 SQVTM and CDR2 ANQGSEA. The CDR3 runs 14 residues. The CDR3 coding sequence is TGCAGCGGGAGCGGGACGGCGAACACCGGGGAGCTGTTTTTT. Translating gives CSGSGTANTGELFF.

Regarding this clone: Other DNA sequences of this sample code for an identical CDR3. This rearrangement joins TRBV9 to TRBJ1-1; 8 nucleotides align to TRBD1. The V gene's germline CDR1 is SGDLS and CDR2 YYNGEE. The CDR3 runs to 15 residues. Trimming took 4 bases from V and 7 from J; bases not matched to a gene: 12. Here the CDR3 DNA reads TGTGCCAGCAGCTTCACCGGGACAGGTTTGATTGAAGCTTTCTTT. Encoded protein: CASSFTGTGLIEAFF.

V and J are TRBV25-1 and TRBJ2-7; either TRBD1 or TRBD2 may fit D (5 bases each). The CDR3 covers 11 residues. CDR1 and CDR2 (germline): MGHDK, SYGVNS. V shed 2 bases and J shed 6 bases, with 5 bases lying between them. CDR3 amino acids: CASSEGGEQYF. CDR3 bases: TGTGCCAGCAGTGAAGGGGGCGAGCAGTACTTC.

The CDR3 nucleotides read TGTGCCAGCAGCTTCAACCCTGGGGGCGAGCAGTACTTC. Translated: CASSFNPGGEQYF. The chain is built from TRBV5-4 and TRBJ2-7; either TRBD1 or TRBD2 may fit D (5 bases each). Trimming took 2 bases from V and 6 from J, leaving 12 bases between them. CDR3 length: 13 residues. Per germline, CDR1 SGHNT and CDR2 YYREEE (reference sequence).

V gene TRBV13 combines with J gene TRBJ2-1; 9 bases align to TRBD2. Trimming took 5 bases from V and 4 from J; bases not matched to a gene: 3. Germline V gene lookup returns CDR1 PRHDT and CDR2 FYEKMQ (reference sequence). This CDR3 spans 14 amino acids. In DNA form, the CDR3 reads TGTGCCAGCAGCCCGGGACTAGCATACAATGAGCAGTTCTTC. This codes for CASSPGLAYNEQFF.

The genes are TRBV30 and TRBJ2-2; D might be TRBD1 or TRBD2, each matching 5 bases. The CDR3 is 15 amino acids. Germline values: CDR1 GTSNPN, CDR2 SVGIG (reference sequence). Trimming took off 5 bases at V and 6 bases at J, with 19 bases between the two ends. CDR3 sequence reads: CAWGPFGGRAGELFF. CDR3 sequence (DNA): TGTGCCTGGGGTCCGTTTGGGGGACGGGCCGGGGAGCTGTTTTTT.

The chain links TRBV7-9 to TRBJ1-2, with D hard to call. The CDR3 is 13 residues long. Trimming took 5 bases from V and 8 from J, leaving 15 bases between them. Germline-derived CDR1 and CDR2 are SEHNR and FQNEAQ (reference sequence). The CDR3 loop reads CASSPEVPGGYTF. The CDR3 DNA reads TGTGCCAGCAGCCCAGAGGTCCCGGGGGGCTACACCTTC.

The chain recombines TRBV5-1 with TRBJ1-1; maybe TRBD1 (5 bases). Germline CDR1 reads SGHRS; CDR2 reads YFSETQ. Trimming took off 0 bases at V and 4 bases at J, with 16 bases between the two ends. This CDR3 spans 16 amino acids. The CDR3 DNA sequence: TGCGCCAGCAGCTTGGAGTTACTGGGGAGGGGCACTGAAGCTTTCTTT. This translates into CASSLELLGRGTEAFF. The whole variable domain, filled in from reference TRBV5-1 and TRBJ1-1, reads KAGVTQTPRYLIKTRGQQVTLSCSPISGHRSVSWYQQTPGQGLQFLFEYFSETQRNKGNFPGRFSGRQFSNSRSEMNVSTLELGDSALYLCASSLELLGRGTEAFFGQGTRLTVV.

The chain employs TRBV11-3 and TRBJ2-1; no firm D call. CDR3 length equals 12 residues. Trimming took off 5 bases at V and 7 bases at J, with 9 bases between the two ends. Germline CDR1 reads SGHNT; CDR2 reads YENEEA. The chain's CDR3 is CASSLTDNEQFF. The CDR3 coding sequence is TGTGCCAGCAGCCTAACAGATAATGAGCAGTTCTTC.

This clone was seen a single time. The rearrangement uses TRBV5-6 and TRBJ2-3; D call uncertain. The V gene's germline CDR1 is SGHDT and CDR2 YYEEEE. The CDR3 length is 15 residues. Deletions cut 1 base from V and 4 bases from J, with 13 bases between. Here the CDR3 reads CASSLRQVRSDTQYF. As DNA, the CDR3 is TGTGCCAGCAGCTTGAGGCAGGTCCGTTCAGATACGCAGTATTTT.

In this sample, this clone turned up a few times. The genes are TRBV4-1 and TRBJ2-3; possible D gene TRBD1, 6 bases. Germline V gene sequence: CDR1 MGHRA, CDR2 YSYEKL. The CDR3 totals 13 residues. V was pared by 5 bases and J by 5 bases, with 11 bases between. For the CDR3, the DNA is TGCGCCAGCAGCACATACAGGGAAGATACGCAGTATTTT. This codes for CASSTYREDTQYF.

V usage is TRBV4-1 and J usage is TRBJ2-7; 9 nucleotides match TRBD2. This CDR3 has 17 residues. The germline V gene has CDR1 MGHRA and CDR2 YSYEKL. The J segment lost 5 bases and the V segment lost 0 bases, leaving 11 bases of the junction unmatched. The CDR3 DNA sequence: TGCGCCAGCAGCCAAGAAGGCGGGGGGGCCGACGTTAACGAGCAGTACTTC. Translating it yields CASSQEGGGADVNEQYF.

This chain links TRBV5-4 with TRBJ2-5; 12 bases fit TRBD2. The CDR3 runs 16 residues. Germline CDR1 SGHNT, CDR2 YYREEE (reference sequence). Trimming at V came to 5 bases and at J to 2 bases, leaving 7 bases not matched to a gene. The CDR3 loop is CASRPGLAGNQETQYF. CDR3 coding DNA: TGTGCCAGCAGACCTGGACTAGCGGGAAATCAAGAGACCCAGTACTTC.

This sequence joins TRBV6-5 and TRBJ2-1, with D maybe TRBD2 (5 bases). With 4 bases removed from V and 4 bases from J, the gap between germline ends came to 17 bases. This CDR3 region has 16 residues. Germline V gene sequence: CDR1 MNHEY, CDR2 SVGAGI. Here the CDR3 reads CASSSRGSRVYNEQFF. CDR3 in DNA: TGTGCCAGCAGTTCCCGTGGGAGCCGGGTATACAATGAGCAGTTCTTC.

This clone was seen more than once but under ten times. The chain has TRBV30 and TRBJ1-2, with D maybe TRBD1 (6 bases). This CDR3 contains 17 residues. Trimming left V 2 bases short and J 1 base short, with 20 bases between. CDR1 GTSNPN and CDR2 SVGIG come from the germline V gene (reference sequence). The CDR3 loop is CAWSTPDRTIINYGYTF. The CDR3 DNA reads TGTGCCTGGAGTACACCGGACAGAACGATCATTAACTATGGCTACACCTTC. The variable domain in full, with the rest retrieved from reference TRBV30 and TRBJ1-2, is SQTIHQWPATLVQPVGSPLSLECTVEGTSNPNLYWYRQAAGRGLQLLFYSVGIGQISSEVPQNLSASRPQDRQFILSSKKLLLSDSGFYLCAWSTPDRTIINYGYTFGSGTRLTVV.

The J gene is TRBJ2-3, the V gene TRBV11-2; no clear D gene. The CDR3 consists of 16 residues. The V end lost 1 base, the J end lost 2 bases, and 13 bases lay between the germline ends. Per germline, CDR1 SGHAT and CDR2 FQNNGV. Here the CDR3 reads CASSLAIGIFTDTQYF. The CDR3 DNA sequence: TGTGCCAGCAGCTTAGCAATAGGGATCTTCACAGATACGCAGTATTTT.

The chain employs TRBV7-6 and TRBJ2-1; maybe TRBD1 (7 bases). The CDR3 runs to 13 residues. Germline lookup yields CDR1 SGHVS and CDR2 FNYEAQ. Trimming removed 5 bases from V and 10 bases from J, with 15 bases in between. The CDR3 bases are TGTGCCAGCAGCGCCCCCCAGGGGGGAGAGCAGTTCTTC. This translates into CASSAPQGGEQFF. Full variable domain (remainder filled in from reference TRBV7-6 and TRBJ2-1): GAGVSQSPRYKVTKRGQDVALRCDPISGHVSLYWYRQALGQGPEFLTYFNYEAQQDKSGLPNDRFSAERPEGSISTLTIQRTEQRDSAMYRCASSAPQGGEQFFGPGTRLTVL.

The chain links TRBV30 to TRBJ2-7; possibly TRBD2 for D (5 bases). This CDR3 comprises 11 residues. Germline V gives CDR1 GTSNPN, CDR2 SVGIG (reference sequence). V was trimmed by 2 bases and J by 4 bases, leaving 6 bases between them. The CDR3, as DNA: TGTGCCTGGAGTACGGGATACGAGCAGTACTTC. Translation: CAWSTGYEQYF.

The CDR3 nucleotides are TGTGCCAGCAGCCTGACAGGGGGCCGATACAGCTCCTACGAGCAGTACTTC. It translates to CASSLTGGRYSSYEQYF. The chain combines TRBV14 with TRBJ2-7; 10 nucleotides match TRBD1. J lost 0 bases, V lost 4 bases, and 9 bases had no gene match. Per the germline V gene, CDR1 is SGHDN and CDR2 is FVKESK. This CDR3 spans 17 amino acids.